Given below is one T cell receptor (beta chain) in context. TCRdb redid the calling of the 5' RACE reads with MiXCR, one entry per CDR3 protein. Found here are hundreds of thousands of distinct CDR3 sequences, 9% to 15% of them singletons; the top ten hold approximately 15%. The data are from a study of T cells after yellow fever vaccination. Germline CDR1 SNHLY, CDR2 FYNNEI. This CDR3 has 13 residues. V was pared by 6 bases and J by 8 bases, with 14 bases between. This clonotype originated in a man aged 25-40 years who received the YFV17D yellow fever vaccine. The sequences come from PBMCs, collected on the day of the yellow fever booster vaccination. The chain has TRBV2 and TRBJ2-1, with D perhaps matching TRBD2 (5 bases). Here the CDR3 DNA reads TGTGCCAGCAGGCGGGCAGTTTTGGATGAGCAGTTCTTC. Its protein is CASRRAVLDEQFF. Looking up the rest from reference TRBV2 and TRBJ2-1 gives the full variable domain: EPEVTQTPSHQVTQMGQEVILRCVPISNHLYFYWYRQILGQKVEFLVSFYNNEISEKSEIFDDQFSVERPDGSNFTLKIRSTKLEDSAMYFCASRRAVLDEQFFGPGTRLTVL.